This T cell receptor (beta chain) was identified during a study of blood T cell repertoires in COVID-19 (dated by TCRdb to the early 2020s). Describing the broader study: Collaborator samples came from the United States, Italy and Spain and covered acute and convalescent phases of COVID-19. The material from the prospective study consisted of cDNA or gDNA derived from T cells, B-cell-depleted T cells, or PBMCs. Subjects who had been exposed to COVID-19, were actively infected with it, or had recovered from it provided the deeply sampled blood TCRbeta repertoires that made up the dataset. The repertoires were released in a freely available public database intended as a resource for research on the immune response to SARS-CoV-2. Samples came from the ongoing ImmuneRACE study (first 160 participants) plus 1,254 subjects from 6 global collaborators. Nearly every sample came with metadata listing a de-identified subject ID, COVID-19 status, age in years and sex. Where available, HLA class I and class II types were obtained from metadata supplied by the sample provider rather than from assay-based typing. Broader findings and caveats from the paper: The amount of clinical and demographic metadata varied by source and participant and was provided uncurated.

The CDR3 holds 17 amino acids from the cysteine to the phenylalanine. Only the CDR3 part of the read is kept: 51 bases, read in frame from the first base. From a lookup of the germline V gene, CDR1 and CDR2 are LGHNT and FRNRAP. V is reduced by 5 bases and J by 0 bases, leaving a spacing of 17 bases between them. Comment on this clone: The specificity of this receptor is unknown. No much larger clonotype is one base removed from it; base qualities were not supplied.

TCRbeta CDR3 regions were amplified from genomic DNA using the immunoSEQ Assay, a bias-controlled multiplex PCR. The original methods were these. Within the assay, amplification of reference gene primers was used to estimate how many nucleated cells each sample contained. To quantify the absolute abundance of each unique TCRbeta CDR3 rearrangement, sequence reads were collapsed and filtered. Productive Simpson clonality was computed per sample as the square root of Simpson's diversity index over productive rearrangements. This is the immuneACCESS table as TCRdb keeps it, with only in-frame sequences that have V and J called. A part of the clones is gone; compared with another copy, unresolved V genes explain less than half, and the rest is unexplained. That table is the source of V, J and clone size, and D and trimming were worked out from the DNA. A total of 120,000 to 150,000 clones appear in this sample, around 90% of them only once. The ten largest clones capture 3.5% to 4.5% of the sample.

Participants in the prospective study were enrolled through a virtual design, were aged about 18 to 100 years, and lived in approximately 25 United States geographic areas. To assign participants to cohorts, the prospective study relied on clinical history that participants themselves reported in a screening survey and a study questionnaire. Exposed participants had been in contact, within 2 weeks of entering the study, with a person who had a PCR-confirmed or clinician-diagnosed case of COVID-19. Mobile phlebotomists in the prospective study collected whole blood, serum and a nasopharyngeal or oropharyngeal swab from every participant. Participants in the prospective study had the option to provide additional blood draws and questionnaires over a roughly 2-month period. Prospective study blood samples were shipped either frozen or at room temperature before DNA extraction.

The chain was built from TRBV12-5 and TRBJ1-5; D gene: possibly TRBD1, on 5 matching bases. The sequence came from a woman between 40 and 50 years old who had been exposed to COVID-19. Specimen: PBMCs or T cells enriched from blood (not recorded which). The CDR3 region reads CASGRLTEPYSNQPQHF. The DNA sequence follows: TGTGCTAGTGGTCGCCTGACAGAGCCTTATAGCAATCAGCCCCAGCATTTT.